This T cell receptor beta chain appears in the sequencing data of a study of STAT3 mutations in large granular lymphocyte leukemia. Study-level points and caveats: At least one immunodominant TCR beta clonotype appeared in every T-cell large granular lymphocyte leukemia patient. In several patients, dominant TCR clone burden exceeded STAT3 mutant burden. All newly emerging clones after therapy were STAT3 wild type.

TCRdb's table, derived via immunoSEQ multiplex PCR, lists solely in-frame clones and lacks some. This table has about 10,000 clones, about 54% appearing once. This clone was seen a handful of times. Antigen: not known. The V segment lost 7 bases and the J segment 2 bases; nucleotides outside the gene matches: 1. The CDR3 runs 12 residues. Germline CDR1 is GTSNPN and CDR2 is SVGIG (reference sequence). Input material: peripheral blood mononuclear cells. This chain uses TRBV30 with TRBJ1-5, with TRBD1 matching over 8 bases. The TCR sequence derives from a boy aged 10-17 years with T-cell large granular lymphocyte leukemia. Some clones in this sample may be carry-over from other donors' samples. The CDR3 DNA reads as TGTGCCTTGGGACAGGGCAATCAGCCCCAGCATTTT. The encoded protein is CALGQGNQPQHF.